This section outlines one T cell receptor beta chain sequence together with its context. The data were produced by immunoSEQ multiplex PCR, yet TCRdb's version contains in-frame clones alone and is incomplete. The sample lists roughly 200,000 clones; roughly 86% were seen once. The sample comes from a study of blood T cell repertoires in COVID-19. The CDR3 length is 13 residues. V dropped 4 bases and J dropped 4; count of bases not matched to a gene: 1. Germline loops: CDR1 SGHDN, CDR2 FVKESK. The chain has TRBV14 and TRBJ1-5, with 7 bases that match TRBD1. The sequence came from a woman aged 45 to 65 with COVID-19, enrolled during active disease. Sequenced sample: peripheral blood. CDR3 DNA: TGTGCCAGCAGCCGGACAGGTAATCAGCCCCAGCATTTT. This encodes CASSRTGNQPQHF.